The present entry profiles one T cell receptor beta chain with its context. Its antigen remains unidentified. J lost 7 bases, V lost 6 bases, and 17 bases had no gene match. This CDR3 is 16 amino acids long. Germline CDR1 and CDR2: MDHEN and SYDVKM. This record comes from a study of cytomegalovirus exposure and HLA in healthy donors. Study-wide context: In an earlier analysis, around 120 million unique TCR beta sequences were found from 150 million to 200 million T cells. Drawn from HLA-typed donors, roughly 87 million unique TCRs were held in an early data release.

The primer mix had 60 Vbeta and 13 Jbeta primers. Method: immunoSEQ multiplex PCR; TCRdb's copy keeps in-frame clones and lacks some. Here the sample spans fewer than 150,000 clones, about 80% being singletons. General study points: Roughly uniform sequencing depth across donors was assumed, possibly incorrectly.

V usage is TRBV28 and J usage is TRBJ1-2, with TRBD1 matching over 7 bases. Sequenced sample: PBMCs. The clonotype originates from a man between 25 and 39 years old in good health and CMV-seronegative. The DNA for the CDR3 is TGTGCCAGCAGCCTCTCACCTACAGGGGCCTGGGGTGGCTACACCTTC. Protein sequence: CASSLSPTGAWGGYTF.